Each of the 3 T cell receptor beta chains below was sequenced from the same sample in a study of blood T cell repertoires in COVID-19. Produced via immunoSEQ multiplex PCR; TCRdb's table is partial and in-frame only. Here the sample spans fewer than 300,000 clones, about nine tenths being singletons. Source material: peripheral blood. The receptors originated from a man aged 40-55 years who had recovered from COVID-19.

The chain joins TRBV2 to TRBJ2-1; TRBD2 aligns across 15 bases. Trimming at V came to 8 bases and at J to 9 bases, leaving 5 bases not matched to a gene. Germline assignment: CDR1 SNHLY and CDR2 FYNNEI. This CDR3 is built from 14 residues. The CDR3 protein is CASGGLAGGPEQFF. The CDR3 bases are TGTGCCAGCGGCGGACTAGCGGGGGGGCCTGAGCAGTTCTTC.

The chain couples TRBV4-2 to TRBJ2-1; the D gene is possibly TRBD1 (6 bases). The CDR3 has 19 residues. The V and J ends lost 0 bases and 0 bases respectively, with 18 bases between them. CDR1 LGHNA and CDR2 YNFKEQ come from the germline V gene. CDR3 sequence reads: CASSQDRGTGTPSYNEQFF. Written as DNA, the CDR3 is TGTGCCAGCAGCCAAGATAGAGGGACCGGGACACCCTCCTACAATGAGCAGTTCTTC.

There are a few counts of this clone. The chain joins TRBV20-1 to TRBJ1-5, with 8 bases that match TRBD1. Unmatched junction bases numbered 10, after V lost 3 bases and J lost 0 bases. Germline assignment: CDR1 DFQATT and CDR2 SNEGSKA (reference sequence). This CDR3 is 17 amino acids long. The CDR3 loop reads CSASPAQGAYSNQPQHF. The CDR3 nucleotides are TGCAGTGCTAGTCCGGCGCAGGGGGCTTATAGCAATCAGCCCCAGCATTTT.